This T cell receptor (beta chain) was obtained from a study of CD4 and CD8 cells across lung adenocarcinoma regions. Each CDR3 protein gets one entry after TCRdb re-called the PCR reads with MiXCR. The sample has about 3,700 distinct CDR3 sequences, 45% to 60% seen once; the top ten hold 24%. The receptor's source is a female donor with lung adenocarcinoma. The CD4 and CD8 labels of this study may be unreliable. The specimen sequenced was CD4+ T cells from the margin of a lung tumor.

CDR3 region: CASSELGDSYEQYF. CDR3 bases: TGTGCCAGCAGTGAATTAGGAGACTCCTACGAGCAGTACTTC. The chain combines TRBV25-1 with TRBJ2-1; D not resolved. Near its end, the DNA agrees better with TRBJ2-7, so the J call may be wrong. Per germline, CDR1 MGHDK and CDR2 SYGVNS. The CDR3 covers 14 residues.